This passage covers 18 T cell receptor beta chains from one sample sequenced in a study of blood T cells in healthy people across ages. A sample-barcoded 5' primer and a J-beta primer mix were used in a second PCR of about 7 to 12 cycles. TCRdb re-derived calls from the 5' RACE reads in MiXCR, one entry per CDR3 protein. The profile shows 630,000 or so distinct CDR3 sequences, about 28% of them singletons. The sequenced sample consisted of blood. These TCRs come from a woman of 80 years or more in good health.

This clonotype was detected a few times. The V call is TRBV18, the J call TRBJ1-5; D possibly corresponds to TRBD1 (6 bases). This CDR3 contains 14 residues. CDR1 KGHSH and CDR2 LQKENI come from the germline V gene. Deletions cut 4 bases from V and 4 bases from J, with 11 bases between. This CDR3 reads CASSQTGRNQPQHF. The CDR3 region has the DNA TGTGCCAGCTCACAAACAGGGAGGAATCAGCCCCAGCATTTT. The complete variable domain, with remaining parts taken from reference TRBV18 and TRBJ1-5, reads NAGVMQNPRHLVRRRGQEARLRCSPMKGHSHVYWYRQLPEEGLKFMVYLQKENIIDESGMPKERFSAEFPKEGPSILRIQQVVRGDSAAYFCASSQTGRNQPQHFGDGTRLSIL.

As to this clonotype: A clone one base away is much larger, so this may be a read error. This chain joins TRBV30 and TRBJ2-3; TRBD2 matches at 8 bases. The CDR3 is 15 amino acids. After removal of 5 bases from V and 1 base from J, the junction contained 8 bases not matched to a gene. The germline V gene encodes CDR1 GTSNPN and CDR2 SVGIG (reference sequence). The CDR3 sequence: CAWLSPAGGTDTQYF. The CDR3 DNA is TGTGCCTGGCTTTCCCCAGCGGGGGGCACAGATACGCAGTATTTT. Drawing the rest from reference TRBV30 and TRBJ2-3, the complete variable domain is SQTIHQWPATLVQPVGSPLSLECTVEGTSNPNLYWYRQAAGRGLQLLFYSVGIGQISSEVPQNLSASRPQDRQFILSSKKLLLSDSGFYLCAWLSPAGGTDTQYFGPGTRLTVL.

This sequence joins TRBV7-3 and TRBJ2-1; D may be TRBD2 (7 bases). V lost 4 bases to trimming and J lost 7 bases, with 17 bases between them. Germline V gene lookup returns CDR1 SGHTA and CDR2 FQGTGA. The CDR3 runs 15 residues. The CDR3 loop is CASSYRGGAQNEQFF. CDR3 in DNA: TGTGCCAGCAGCTATAGGGGGGGGGCCCAGAATGAGCAGTTCTTC.

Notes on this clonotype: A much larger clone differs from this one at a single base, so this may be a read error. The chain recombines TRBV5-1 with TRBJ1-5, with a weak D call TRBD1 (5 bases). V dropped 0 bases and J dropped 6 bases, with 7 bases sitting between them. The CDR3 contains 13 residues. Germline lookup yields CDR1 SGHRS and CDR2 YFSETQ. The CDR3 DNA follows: TGCGCCAGCAGCTTGGCAGGGACTCAGCCCCAGCATTTT. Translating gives CASSLAGTQPQHF.

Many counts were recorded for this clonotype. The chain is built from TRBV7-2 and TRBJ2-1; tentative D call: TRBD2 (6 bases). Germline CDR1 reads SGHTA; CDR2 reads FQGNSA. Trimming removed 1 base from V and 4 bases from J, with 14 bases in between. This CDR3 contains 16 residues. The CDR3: CASSLDPGGQYNEQFF. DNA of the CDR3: TGTGCCAGCAGCTTAGACCCAGGAGGGCAGTACAATGAGCAGTTCTTC.

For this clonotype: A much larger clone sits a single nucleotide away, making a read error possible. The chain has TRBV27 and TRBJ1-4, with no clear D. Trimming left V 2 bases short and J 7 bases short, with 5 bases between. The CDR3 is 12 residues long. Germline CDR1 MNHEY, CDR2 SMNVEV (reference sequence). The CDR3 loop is CASSLIGEKLFF. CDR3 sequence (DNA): TGTGCCAGCAGTTTAATCGGTGAAAAACTGTTTTTT. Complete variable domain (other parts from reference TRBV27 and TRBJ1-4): EAQVTQNPRYLITVTGKKLTVTCSQNMNHEYMSWYRQDPGLGLRQIYYSMNVEVTDKGDVPEGYKVSRKEKRNFPLILESPSPNQTSLYFCASSLIGEKLFFGSGTQLSVL.

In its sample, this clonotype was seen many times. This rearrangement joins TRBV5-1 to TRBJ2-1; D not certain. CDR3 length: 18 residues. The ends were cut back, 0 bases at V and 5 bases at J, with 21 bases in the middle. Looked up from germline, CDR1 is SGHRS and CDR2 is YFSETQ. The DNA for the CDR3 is TGCGCCAGCAGCTTGGTCCCTCTCACAAGCGATGTTGACAATGAGCAGTTCTTC. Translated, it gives CASSLVPLTSDVDNEQFF.

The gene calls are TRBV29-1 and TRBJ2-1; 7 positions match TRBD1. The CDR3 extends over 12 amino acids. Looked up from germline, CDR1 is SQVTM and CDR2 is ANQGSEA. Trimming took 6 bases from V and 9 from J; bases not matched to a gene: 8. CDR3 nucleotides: TGCAGCGTCGTACAGGGGACGGGTGAGCAGTTCTTC. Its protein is CSVVQGTGEQFF.

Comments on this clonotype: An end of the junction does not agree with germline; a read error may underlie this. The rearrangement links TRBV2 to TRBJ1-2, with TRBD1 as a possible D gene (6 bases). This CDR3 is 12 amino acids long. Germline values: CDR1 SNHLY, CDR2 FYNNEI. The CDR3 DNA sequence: TGTGCCAACAGTGCCGCAGGGGATGGCTGCACCTTC. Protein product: CANSAAGDGCTF. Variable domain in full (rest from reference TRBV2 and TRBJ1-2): EPEVTQTPSHQVTQMGQEVILRCVPISNHLYFYWYRQILGQKVEFLVSFYNNEISEKSEIFDDQFSVERPDGSNFTLKIRSTKLEDSAMYFCANSAAGDGCTFGSGTRLTVV.

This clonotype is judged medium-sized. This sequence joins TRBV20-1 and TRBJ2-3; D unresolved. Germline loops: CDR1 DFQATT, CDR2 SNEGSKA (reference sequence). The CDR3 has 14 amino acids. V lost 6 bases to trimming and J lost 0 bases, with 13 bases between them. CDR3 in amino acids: CSARRVGSTDTQYF. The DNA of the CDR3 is TGCAGTGCCCGTAGAGTGGGAAGCACAGATACGCAGTATTTT.

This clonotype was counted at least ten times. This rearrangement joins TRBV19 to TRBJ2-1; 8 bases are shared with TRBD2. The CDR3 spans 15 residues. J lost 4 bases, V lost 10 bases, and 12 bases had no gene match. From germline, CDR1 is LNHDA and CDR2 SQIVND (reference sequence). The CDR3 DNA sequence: TGTGCCACCGCGGCCAGCGGGGGTAGTTACAATGAGCAGTTCTTC. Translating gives CATAASGGSYNEQFF.

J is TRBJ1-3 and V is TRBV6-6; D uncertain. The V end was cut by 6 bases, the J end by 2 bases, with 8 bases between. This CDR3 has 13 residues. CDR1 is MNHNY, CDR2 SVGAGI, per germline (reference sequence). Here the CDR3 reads CASSSYPGNTIYF. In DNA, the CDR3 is TGTGCCAGCAGCTCGTACCCTGGAAACACCATATATTTT.

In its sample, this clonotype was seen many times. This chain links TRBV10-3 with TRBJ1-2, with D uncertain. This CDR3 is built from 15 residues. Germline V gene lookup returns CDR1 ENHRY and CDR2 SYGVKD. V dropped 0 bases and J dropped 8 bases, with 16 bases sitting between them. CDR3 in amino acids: CAISESNGPARGYTF. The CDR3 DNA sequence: TGTGCCATCAGTGAGTCGAATGGGCCAGCGCGGGGCTACACCTTC.

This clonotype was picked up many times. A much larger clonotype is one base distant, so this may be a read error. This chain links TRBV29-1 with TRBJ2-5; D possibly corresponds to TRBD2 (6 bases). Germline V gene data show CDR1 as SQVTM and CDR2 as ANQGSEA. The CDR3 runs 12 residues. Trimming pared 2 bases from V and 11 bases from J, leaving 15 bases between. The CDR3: CSVERGNNEQYF. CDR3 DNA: TGCAGCGTTGAACGGGGGAACAATGAGCAGTACTTC.

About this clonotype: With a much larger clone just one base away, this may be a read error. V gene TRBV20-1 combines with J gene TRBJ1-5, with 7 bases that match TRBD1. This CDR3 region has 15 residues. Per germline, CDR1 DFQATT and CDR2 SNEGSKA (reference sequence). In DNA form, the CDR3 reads TGCAGTACTAGATACACAGGGGCCCCTAATCAGCCCCAGCATTTT. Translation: CSTRYTGAPNQPQHF.

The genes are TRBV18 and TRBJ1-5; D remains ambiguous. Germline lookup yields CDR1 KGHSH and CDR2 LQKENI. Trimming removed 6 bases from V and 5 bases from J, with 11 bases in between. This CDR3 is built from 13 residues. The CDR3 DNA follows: TGTGCCAGCTCCTCGGGGTTCGATCAGCCCCAGCATTTT. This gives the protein CASSSGFDQPQHF. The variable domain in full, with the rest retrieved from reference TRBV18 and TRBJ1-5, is NAGVMQNPRHLVRRRGQEARLRCSPMKGHSHVYWYRQLPEEGLKFMVYLQKENIIDESGMPKERFSAEFPKEGPSILRIQQVVRGDSAAYFCASSSGFDQPQHFGDGTRLSIL.

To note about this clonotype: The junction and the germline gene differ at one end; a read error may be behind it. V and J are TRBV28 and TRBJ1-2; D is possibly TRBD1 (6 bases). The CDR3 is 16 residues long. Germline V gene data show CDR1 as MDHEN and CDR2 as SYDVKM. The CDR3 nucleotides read TGTGCCAGCAGTTTTTTGGGGGCTCAGCCTAACGATGGCTACACCTTC. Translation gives CASSFLGAQPNDGYTF.

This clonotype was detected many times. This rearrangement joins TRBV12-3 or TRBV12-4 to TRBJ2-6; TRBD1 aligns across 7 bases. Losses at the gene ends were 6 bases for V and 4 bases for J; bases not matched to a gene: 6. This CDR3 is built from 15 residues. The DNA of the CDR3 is TGTGCCAGCAGGCAAACAGGGGACGGGGCCAACGTCCTGACTTTC. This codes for CASRQTGDGANVLTF.